This T cell receptor (beta chain) was observed in a study of T cell responses to AZD1222 COVID-19 vaccine. Study details: Samples with a second dose at about 4 or about 12 weeks were pooled together.

CDR3 length: 18 residues. V was cut by 0 bases and J by 0 bases, with 15 bases left in between. CDR1 and CDR2 from the germline V gene are LGHNA and YNFKEQ. The protocol was immunoSEQ multiplex PCR, while the TCRdb copy is restricted to in-frame clones and leaves out a portion. The data contain about 110,000 clones, about 89% of them singletons. Sequencing was performed on peripheral blood, taken on day 0 of AZD1222 vaccination. The chain has TRBV4-2 and TRBJ1-5; D may be TRBD1 (5 bases). The receptor was isolated from an adult in good health. The CDR3 nucleotides read TGTGCCAGCAGCCAAGATTGGGGGGGACGGAATAGCAATCAGCCCCAGCATTTT. It specifies CASSQDWGGRNSNQPQHF.